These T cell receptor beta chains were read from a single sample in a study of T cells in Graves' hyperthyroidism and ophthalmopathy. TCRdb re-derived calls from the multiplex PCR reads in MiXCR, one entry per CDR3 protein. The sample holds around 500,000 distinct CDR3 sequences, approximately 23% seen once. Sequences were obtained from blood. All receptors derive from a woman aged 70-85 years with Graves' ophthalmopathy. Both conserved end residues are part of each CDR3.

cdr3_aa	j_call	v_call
CASSLGTNRMNYEQYF	TRBJ2-7	TRBV11-2
CASSTRTGNSPLHF	TRBJ1-6	TRBV3-1
CASSFRGELFF	TRBJ2-2	TRBV12-3/TRBV12-4
CSVQGAHGYTF	TRBJ1-2	TRBV29-1
CASSQTGENIQYF	TRBJ2-4	TRBV3-1
CASRRLGTGAYEQYF	TRBJ2-7	TRBV6-1
CAISESPNSRGDTQYF	TRBJ2-3	TRBV10-3
CAGRAFDRGLEGANVLTF	TRBJ2-6	TRBV2
CSARTGDLNTGELFF	TRBJ2-2	TRBV20-1
CASRGGTYNEQFF	TRBJ2-1	TRBV5-1
CASSVGVNSGVVSYEQYF	TRBJ2-7	TRBV9
CASSLFGQLNTEAFF	TRBJ1-1	TRBV11-2
CAISEMSSNYGYTF	TRBJ1-2	TRBV10-3
CSVVSTVGEQYF	TRBJ2-7	TRBV29-1
CASSLDLGARRNIQYF	TRBJ2-4	TRBV5-1
CSASSASGSADTQYF	TRBJ2-3	TRBV20-1
CASSQRGAGTEAFF	TRBJ1-1	TRBV3-1
CATSARTGSGYNEQFF	TRBJ2-1	TRBV15
CATSRDGGRSYNEQFF	TRBJ2-1	TRBV15
CASSLTGANEKLFF	TRBJ1-4	TRBV5-1
CASSFFRSGANVLTF	TRBJ2-6	TRBV28
CASTPPWAGSGNTEAFF	TRBJ1-1	TRBV6-1
CAVSSGRGGQETQYF	TRBJ2-5	TRBV19
CSASANSLNTEAFF	TRBJ1-1	TRBV20-1
CSASGGTEQYF	TRBJ2-7	TRBV20-1
CAISAGTVRAKNIQYF	TRBJ2-4	TRBV10-3
CASSYTELRGQFF	TRBJ2-1	TRBV3-1
CASSTGTQQTQYF	TRBJ2-5	TRBV2
CSAPTGYEQYF	TRBJ2-7	TRBV20-1
CASSPGGGVSYEQYF	TRBJ2-7	TRBV7-8
CASSQEQGAGETQYF	TRBJ2-5	TRBV3-1
CASSSPSNPGRVHEQYF	TRBJ2-7	TRBV7-9
CASRTGFANYGYTF	TRBJ1-2	TRBV6-2/TRBV6-3
CASSIGAGRYTEAFF	TRBJ1-1	TRBV19
CASRPRGTANTEAFF	TRBJ1-1	TRBV19
CASSRRTGLINSPLHF	TRBJ1-6	TRBV12-3/TRBV12-4
CASSLSAGRETQYF	TRBJ2-5	TRBV12-3/TRBV12-4
CASSPGRLQETQYF	TRBJ2-5	TRBV7-8
CASSARGLVNNEQFF	TRBJ2-1	TRBV2
CASTLVTSSDEQYF	TRBJ2-7	TRBV28
CSAVLGGPNTEAFF	TRBJ1-1	TRBV20-1
CASSSGQGTGDEQYF	TRBJ2-7	TRBV12-3/TRBV12-4
CSVVRGYNEQFF	TRBJ2-1	TRBV29-1
CASNIGVGNLNTEAFF	TRBJ1-1	TRBV5-1
CASSLGHQGLYNEQFF	TRBJ2-1	TRBV5-1
CASTRGGKYTGELFF	TRBJ2-2	TRBV6-2/TRBV6-3
CASGTGVQPQHF	TRBJ1-5	TRBV6-2/TRBV6-3
CASSVSGRAVYNEQFF	TRBJ2-1	TRBV9
CSARTVNQPQHF	TRBJ1-5	TRBV20-1
CASSFRDDTEAFF	TRBJ1-1	TRBV6-2/TRBV6-3
CASSHGQGGGEQYF	TRBJ2-7	TRBV5-1